Each of the 27 T cell receptor beta chains below was sequenced from the same sample in a study of cytomegalovirus exposure and HLA in healthy donors. PCR employed 60 Vbeta and 13 Jbeta primers. Clones were sequenced by immunoSEQ multiplex PCR, and TCRdb holds only the in-frame ones, with some missing. The profile shows 90,000 to 140,000 clones, 69% of them singletons. Sequenced input: PBMCs. Source of these receptors: a man aged 25-45 years in good health and CMV-seronegative.

This chain joins TRBV7-2 and TRBJ2-5, with 8 positions matching TRBD2. The germline gives CDR1 SGHTA, CDR2 FQGNSA. The CDR3 consists of 16 residues. V shed 5 bases and J 2 bases; nucleotides not matched to a gene: 10. The CDR3 protein is CASSPNRLAGQETQYF. CDR3 DNA sequence: TGTGCCAGCAGCCCCAACCGGTTAGCGGGGCAAGAGACCCAGTACTTC.

J is TRBJ2-1 and V is TRBV7-2; 10 positions match TRBD1. Trimming at V came to 8 bases and at J to 7 bases, leaving 14 bases not matched to a gene. The CDR3 loop spans 16 amino acids. Looked up from germline, CDR1 is SGHTA and CDR2 is FQGNSA. The CDR3, as DNA: TGTGCCAGCCCCTCAGAACGGGACAGGGGAAGGAATGAGCAGTTCTTC. Translated: CASPSERDRGRNEQFF.

The CDR3 nucleotides read TGCAGCTTTCTGAGAGGTGATACTGAAGCTTTCTTT. Its translation is CSFLRGDTEAFF. V usage is TRBV29-1 and J usage is TRBJ1-1; D is undetermined. This CDR3 spans 12 amino acids. CDR1 is SQVTM and CDR2 is ANQGSEA in the germline V gene. Trimming left V 8 bases short and J 5 bases short, with 15 bases between.

This clone was seen a few times. The DNA for the CDR3 is TGTGCCTGGAGTGTCCTAAGCGGGAACGAGCAGTACTTC. Translated: CAWSVLSGNEQYF. The V gene is TRBV30, the J gene TRBJ2-7, with 7 nucleotides matching TRBD2. This CDR3 has 13 residues. Per the germline V gene, CDR1 is GTSNPN and CDR2 is SVGIG (reference sequence). V shed 0 bases and J 5 bases; nucleotides not matched to a gene: 4.

The V call is TRBV2, the J call TRBJ1-2; tentative D call: TRBD1 (5 bases). The CDR3 spans 12 residues. The V gene's germline CDR1 is SNHLY and CDR2 FYNNEI. V lost 9 bases, J lost 5 bases, and 13 bases lay in between. CDR3 sequence: CASSTDAYGYTF. In DNA, the CDR3 is TGTGCCAGTTCGACAGACGCTTATGGCTACACCTTC.

V and J are TRBV18 and TRBJ1-1, with D uncertain. Germline assignment: CDR1 KGHSH and CDR2 LQKENI. The CDR3 is 15 amino acids. The germline V and J ends were trimmed by 1 base and 4 bases, with 13 bases remaining between them. The CDR3 here is CASSPRRRGFTEAFF. The CDR3, as DNA: TGTGCCAGCTCACCACGGAGAAGAGGGTTCACTGAAGCTTTCTTT.

The genes are TRBV10-2 and TRBJ2-7, with no clear D. Trimming took off 0 bases at V and 5 bases at J, with 5 bases between the two ends. The CDR3 length is 12 residues. The germline CDR1 and CDR2 sequences are WSHSY and SAAADI. This CDR3 reads CASSESSNEQYF. The CDR3, as DNA: TGCGCCAGCAGTGAGTCTAGTAACGAGCAGTACTTC.

Turning to this clone: An end of the junction does not agree with germline; a read error may underlie this. This sequence joins TRBV12-5 and TRBJ1-3; 10 bases fit TRBD1. Per the germline V gene, CDR1 is LGHNT and CDR2 is FRNRAP. This CDR3 region has 12 residues. CDR3 sequence (DNA): TGTGCTAGTGCTTTTTCCAGCGGGACAGGGGATTTT. Translating it yields CASAFSSGTGDF.

This chain joins TRBV14 and TRBJ2-7; D gene unclear. Germline CDR1 is SGHDN and CDR2 is FVKESK. This CDR3 has 11 amino acids. Trimming took 4 bases from V and 3 from J, leaving 4 bases between them. The CDR3 reads CASSLYYEQYF. CDR3 in DNA: TGTGCCAGCAGCCTCTACTACGAGCAGTACTTC.

The chain couples TRBV18 to TRBJ2-1; 8 positions agree with TRBD1. Germline loops: CDR1 KGHSH, CDR2 LQKENI. CDR3 length: 19 amino acids. Trimming removed 4 bases from V and 0 bases from J; junction bases left unmatched: 14. The CDR3 DNA reads TGTGCCAGCTCACACAAGAACGACAGGGGTCCTAGCTCCTACAATGAGCAGTTCTTC. It yields the protein CASSHKNDRGPSSYNEQFF. The full variable domain, its missing parts supplied by reference TRBV18 and TRBJ2-1, is NAGVMQNPRHLVRRRGQEARLRCSPMKGHSHVYWYRQLPEEGLKFMVYLQKENIIDESGMPKERFSAEFPKEGPSILRIQQVVRGDSAAYFCASSHKNDRGPSSYNEQFFGPGTRLTVL.

The gene calls are TRBV28 and TRBJ2-3; 13 nucleotides align to TRBD2. Germline CDR1 MDHEN, CDR2 SYDVKM. The CDR3 has 15 residues. Losses at the gene ends were 6 bases for V and 6 bases for J; bases not matched to a gene: 6. The CDR3 DNA sequence: TGTGCCAGCAGGCGGACTAGCGGGAGTTTGGATACGCAGTATTTT. Translation gives CASRRTSGSLDTQYF.

This chain uses TRBV6-1 with TRBJ1-5; TRBD1 is a possible D gene (5 bases). In germline, CDR1 is MNHNS, CDR2 SASEGT. This CDR3 comprises 16 residues. V gave up 1 base and J gave up 1 base, with 11 bases separating them. CDR3 DNA sequence: TGTGCCAGCAGTGAAGGACAGATTCGAAGCAATCAGCCCCAGCATTTT. Translated, it gives CASSEGQIRSNQPQHF.

The V and J genes are TRBV4-3 and TRBJ2-5; TRBD1 matches 10 bases. This CDR3 is 14 amino acids long. V lost 3 bases and J lost 4; bases outside the gene matches: 2. Germline V gives CDR1 LGHNA, CDR2 YSLEER. CDR3 sequence (DNA): TGCGCCAGCAGCCAGACAGGGGGCAGAGAGACCCAGTACTTC. Amino acids: CASSQTGGRETQYF.

The genes are TRBV7-9 and TRBJ2-7, with 7 bases matching TRBD2. Germline assignment: CDR1 SEHNR and CDR2 FQNEAQ (reference sequence). This CDR3 region has 12 residues. Trimming removed 8 bases from V and 4 bases from J; junction bases left unmatched: 5. CDR3 coding DNA: TGTGCCAGCGGGAGGGACTATTACGAGCAGTACTTC. Amino acids: CASGRDYYEQYF.

V is TRBV19 and J is TRBJ2-7, with TRBD2 matching 8 bases. V shed 5 bases and J 4 bases; nucleotides not matched to a gene: 10. Germline CDR1 LNHDA, CDR2 SQIVND (reference sequence). CDR3 length: 15 residues. Written as DNA, the CDR3 is TGTGCCAGTAGTGCACGGACTAGCCCTCGGTACGAGCAGTACTTC. This encodes CASSARTSPRYEQYF.

The V call is TRBV19, the J call TRBJ2-7; TRBD2 matches 8 bases. Germline-derived CDR1 and CDR2 are LNHDA and SQIVND (reference sequence). There are 14 residues in the CDR3. The trim removed 6 bases at V and 0 bases at J, leaving 4 bases unmatched. The CDR3 DNA sequence: TGTGCCAGTAGGGGTAGCGGGAACTCCTACGAGCAGTACTTC. It specifies CASRGSGNSYEQYF. Full variable domain (missing parts from reference TRBV19 and TRBJ2-7): DGGITQSPKYLFRKEGQNVTLSCEQNLNHDAMYWYRQDPGQGLRLIYYSQIVNDFQKGDIAEGYSVSREKKESFPLTVTSAQKNPTAFYLCASRGSGNSYEQYFGPGTRLTVT.

The CDR3 DNA reads as TGCGCCAGCAGCCAAGATCTGAGCGGGAGGGAAAACGAGCAGTACTTC. Protein sequence: CASSQDLSGRENEQYF. The chain combines TRBV4-3 with TRBJ2-7; TRBD2 agrees at 10 bases. The ends lost 0 bases at V and 5 bases at J; junction bases unmatched: 7. The CDR3 contains 16 residues. From germline, CDR1 is LGHNA and CDR2 YSLEER.

The chain joins TRBV7-2 to TRBJ2-5; 8 nucleotides line up with TRBD1. The CDR3 spans 15 residues. Trimming at V came to 5 bases and at J to 4 bases, leaving 9 bases not matched to a gene. Germline V gives CDR1 SGHTA, CDR2 FQGNSA. CDR3 coding DNA: TGTGCCAGCAGCGCCCGACAGGGGCCGGGAGAGACCCAGTACTTC. It is translated as CASSARQGPGETQYF.

The chain is built from TRBV19 and TRBJ1-4; 8 positions match TRBD1. V shed 0 bases, J shed 6 bases, and the junction held 3 bases outside the gene matches. This CDR3 has 15 residues. Per germline, CDR1 LNHDA and CDR2 SQIVND (reference sequence). The CDR3 sequence is CASSIDDRGYEKLFF. CDR3 nucleotides: TGTGCCAGTAGTATAGACGACAGGGGATATGAAAAACTGTTTTTT.

The chain carries TRBV5-4 and TRBJ2-3, with 16 bases matching TRBD2. This CDR3 spans 18 amino acids. The V gene end was trimmed by 3 bases and the J gene end by 5 bases; junction bases not matched to a gene: 9. Germline CDR1 is SGHNT and CDR2 is YYREEE (reference sequence). Written as DNA, the CDR3 is TGTGCCAGCAGCTCCGGGACTAGCGGGAGGGCCAGGTTAGATACGCAGTATTTT. This codes for CASSSGTSGRARLDTQYF.

The rearrangement joins TRBV6-1 to TRBJ1-5; 8 positions match TRBD1. After removal of 3 bases from V and 3 bases from J, the junction contained 1 base not matched to a gene. Germline lookup yields CDR1 MNHNS and CDR2 SASEGT. CDR3 size: 14 residues. The CDR3 here is CASSEGQANQPQHF. In DNA, the CDR3 is TGTGCCAGCAGTGAGGGACAGGCCAATCAGCCCCAGCATTTT.

This clone was detected only a few times. The V gene is TRBV11-1, the J gene TRBJ2-1, with 7 bases that match TRBD1. The germline gives CDR1 SGHAT, CDR2 FQDESV (reference sequence). There are 13 residues in the CDR3. V lost 4 bases, J lost 8 bases, and 5 bases stayed unmatched. The CDR3 region is CASSSDRAHEQFF. The CDR3 DNA follows: TGTGCCAGCAGCTCAGACAGGGCCCATGAGCAGTTCTTC.

The chain employs TRBV19 and TRBJ2-7; D not resolved. Germline V gives CDR1 LNHDA, CDR2 SQIVND (reference sequence). There are 12 residues in the CDR3. The germline V and J ends were trimmed by 3 bases and 1 base, with 4 bases remaining between them. The CDR3 nucleotides are TGTGCCAGTAGTATTATTTCCTACGAGCAGTACTTC. Protein product: CASSIISYEQYF. Full variable domain (outside the CDR3, taken from reference TRBV19 and TRBJ2-7): DGGITQSPKYLFRKEGQNVTLSCEQNLNHDAMYWYRQDPGQGLRLIYYSQIVNDFQKGDIAEGYSVSREKKESFPLTVTSAQKNPTAFYLCASSIISYEQYFGPGTRLTVT.

V is TRBV28 and J is TRBJ1-5, with 8 positions matching TRBD1. Germline CDR1 reads MDHEN; CDR2 reads SYDVKM. After removal of 6 bases from V and 4 bases from J, the junction contained 5 bases not matched to a gene. The CDR3 length is 14 residues. Written as DNA, the CDR3 is TGTGCCAGCAGACCGCAGGGGGCAAATCAGCCCCAGCATTTT. Encoded protein: CASRPQGANQPQHF.

CDR3 in DNA: TGTGCCAGCTCACTCGACAGGGTCGGTGAGCAGTTCTTC. It yields the protein CASSLDRVGEQFF. The genes are TRBV18 and TRBJ2-1; 7 nucleotides align to TRBD1. This CDR3 has 13 residues. The V and J ends lost 4 bases and 9 bases, in that order; junction bases with no gene match: 6. Per germline, CDR1 KGHSH and CDR2 LQKENI. Supplemented by reference TRBV18 and TRBJ2-1, the full variable domain reads NAGVMQNPRHLVRRRGQEARLRCSPMKGHSHVYWYRQLPEEGLKFMVYLQKENIIDESGMPKERFSAEFPKEGPSILRIQQVVRGDSAAYFCASSLDRVGEQFFGPGTRLTVL.

V gene TRBV11-3 combines with J gene TRBJ2-3, with 9 nucleotides matching TRBD2. V lost 0 bases to trimming and J lost 3 bases; unmatched junction nucleotides: 4. CDR3 length equals 16 residues. Germline assignment: CDR1 SGHNT and CDR2 YENEEA. CDR3: CASSLDGAGGTDTQYF. For the CDR3, the DNA is TGTGCCAGCAGCTTAGATGGGGCGGGAGGGACAGATACGCAGTATTTT.

The chain combines TRBV11-2 with TRBJ1-2, with 7 bases lining up with TRBD1. The V and J ends lost 4 bases and 5 bases, in that order; junction bases with no gene match: 7. This CDR3 region has 14 residues. Germline assignment: CDR1 SGHAT and CDR2 FQNNGV. CDR3 nucleotides: TGTGCCAGCAGCTCCCAGGGGGTGCGGTATGGCTACACCTTC. Translation: CASSSQGVRYGYTF.